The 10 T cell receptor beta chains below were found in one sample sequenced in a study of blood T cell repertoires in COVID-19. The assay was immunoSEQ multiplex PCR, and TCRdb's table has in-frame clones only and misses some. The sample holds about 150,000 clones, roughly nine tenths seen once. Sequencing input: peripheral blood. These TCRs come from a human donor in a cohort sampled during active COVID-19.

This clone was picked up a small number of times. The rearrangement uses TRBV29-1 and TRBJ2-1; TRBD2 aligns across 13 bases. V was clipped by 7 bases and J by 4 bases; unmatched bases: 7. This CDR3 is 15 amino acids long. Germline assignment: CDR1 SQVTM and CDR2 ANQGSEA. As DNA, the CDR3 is TGCAGCGGGGAGGGACTAGCGGGAAATTACAATGAGCAGTTCTTC. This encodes CSGEGLAGNYNEQFF.

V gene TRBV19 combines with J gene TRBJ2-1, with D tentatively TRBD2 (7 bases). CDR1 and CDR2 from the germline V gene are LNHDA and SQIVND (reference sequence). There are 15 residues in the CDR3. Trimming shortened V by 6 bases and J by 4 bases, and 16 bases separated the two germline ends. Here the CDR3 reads CASRPRAGAYNEQFF. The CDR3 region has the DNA TGTGCCAGTAGGCCCCGGGCGGGGGCATACAATGAGCAGTTCTTC.

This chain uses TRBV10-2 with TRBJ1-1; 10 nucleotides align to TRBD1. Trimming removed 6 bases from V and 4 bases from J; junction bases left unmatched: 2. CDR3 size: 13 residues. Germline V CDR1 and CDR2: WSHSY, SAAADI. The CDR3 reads CASRGQGPTEAFF. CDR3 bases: TGCGCCAGCAGGGGACAGGGGCCCACTGAAGCTTTCTTT.

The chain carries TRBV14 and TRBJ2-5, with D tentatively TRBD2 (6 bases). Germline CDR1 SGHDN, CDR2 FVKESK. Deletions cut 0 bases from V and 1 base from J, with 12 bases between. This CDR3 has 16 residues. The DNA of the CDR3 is TGTGCCAGCAGCCAAGATCGGCAGGGAGGCCAAGAGACCCAGTACTTC. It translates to CASSQDRQGGQETQYF.

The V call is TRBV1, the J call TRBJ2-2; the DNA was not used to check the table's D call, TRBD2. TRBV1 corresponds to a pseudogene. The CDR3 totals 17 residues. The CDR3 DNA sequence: TGCACCAGCCACCAGACTAGCGGGGTCGTCGGCACCGGGGAGCTGTTTTTT. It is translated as CTSHQTSGVVGTGELFF.

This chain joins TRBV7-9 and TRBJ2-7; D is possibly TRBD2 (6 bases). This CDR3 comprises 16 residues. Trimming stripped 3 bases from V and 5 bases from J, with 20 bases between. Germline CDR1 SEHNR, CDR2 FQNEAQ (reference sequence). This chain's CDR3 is CASSFGGRRTGDEQYF. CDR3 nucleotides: TGTGCCAGCAGCTTCGGGGGACGGCGAACTGGGGACGAGCAGTACTTC. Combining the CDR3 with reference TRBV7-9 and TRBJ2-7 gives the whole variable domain DTGVSQNPRHKITKRGQNVTFRCDPISEHNRLYWYRQTLGQGPEFLTYFQNEAQLEKSRLLSDRFSAERPKGSFSTLEIQRTEQGDSAMYLCASSFGGRRTGDEQYFGPGTRLTVT.

CDR3 coding DNA: TGTGCCAGAAGCCCGCGGCCAGGGCCTGGAAACACCATATATTTT. Translated: CARSPRPGPGNTIYF. The chain links TRBV7-5 to TRBJ1-3; the table's D gene call, TRBD1, was not cross checked with the DNA. TRBV7-5 has pseudogene status. This CDR3 comprises 15 residues.

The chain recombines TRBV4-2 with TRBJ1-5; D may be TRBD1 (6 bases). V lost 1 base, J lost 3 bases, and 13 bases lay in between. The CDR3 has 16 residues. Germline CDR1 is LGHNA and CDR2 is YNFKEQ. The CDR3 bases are TGTGCCAGCAGCCAAGGGGAGGGGGGTTACAATCAGCCCCAGCATTTT. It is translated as CASSQGEGGYNQPQHF.

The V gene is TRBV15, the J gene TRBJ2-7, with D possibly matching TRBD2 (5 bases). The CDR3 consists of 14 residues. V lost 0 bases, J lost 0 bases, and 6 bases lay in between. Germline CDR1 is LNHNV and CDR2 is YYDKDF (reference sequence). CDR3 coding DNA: TGTGCCACCAGCAGAGACCGGGGCTCCTACGAGCAGTACTTC. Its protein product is CATSRDRGSYEQYF.

As DNA, the CDR3 is TGCGCCAGCAGCCAACGGACAGTTAGCAATCAGCCCCAGCATTTT. Its protein is CASSQRTVSNQPQHF. The rearrangement links TRBV4-1 to TRBJ1-5, with D possibly TRBD1 on 6 matching bases. V was shortened by 2 bases and J by 0 bases, with 8 bases between the two germline ends. The CDR3 consists of 15 residues. CDR1 is MGHRA and CDR2 is YSYEKL in the germline V gene.